Shown below are 5 T cell receptor beta chains from a single sample sequenced in a study of CD8+ T cells in alopecia areata. RNA extraction was followed by reverse transcription into cDNA, which acted as the sequencing template. Sequencing was performed with immunoSEQ multiplex PCR; in TCRdb, only in-frame clones are kept and a portion is missing. The specimen has over 100,000 clones, none found just once. Input material: lesional skin. The receptors shown here come from a C3H/HeJ mouse with alopecia areata. Mice of this strain are of MHC haplotype H2-k.

This clone has a handful of counts. The germline gene is not matched at one end of the junction; a read error may be the cause. The listed genes are named as in mouse. The read ends 4 residues before the CDR3 terminus; that terminus is restored from the germline J gene. The chain combines TRBV19 with TRBJ1-1; perhaps TRBD1 as D (6 bases). The CDR3 length is 13 residues. Looked up from germline, CDR1 is FNHDT and CDR2 is SITEND (reference sequence). The CDR3 is CACSMGGAGEVFF. The covered CDR3 bases are TGTGCCTGCAGTATGGGGGGGGCAGGA.

Regarding this clone: TCRdb's protein does not match the DNA translation at residue 11; the protein provided is translated from the DNA. Gene names follow the mouse nomenclature. Read sequence stops 3 residues before the CDR3 end, and the germline J gene provides the missing end. This chain joins TRBV13-3 and TRBJ1-6, with D tentatively TRBD1 (5 bases). TRBJ1-6 belongs to the ORF category, with a function that is uncertain. This CDR3 contains 14 residues. Germline V gives CDR1 NNHDY, CDR2 SYVADS. The V end was cut by 0 bases, the J end by 6 bases, with 7 bases between. Partial CDR3 DNA: TGTGCCAGCAGTGATGCCGACAGTAATTCGCCC. Translation: CASSDADSNSP. The CDR3 reads in full as CASSDADSNSPLYF.

On this clone: Gene names refer to mouse genes. The read ends 4 residues early relative to the CDR3; the germline J gene fills the gap. This rearrangement joins TRBV13-3 to TRBJ1-4; 9 nucleotides agree with TRBD1. Germline CDR1 and CDR2: NNHDY and SYVADS. J lost 6 bases, V lost 1 base, and 4 bases had no gene match. There are 15 residues in the CDR3. Here the CDR3 reads CASSDKGQGDERLFF. CDR3 DNA, as far as it was read: TGTGCCAGCAGTGATAAGGGACAGGGTGACGAA. Variable domain in full (rest from reference TRBV13-3 and TRBJ1-4): EAAVTQSPRSKVAVTGGKVTLSCHQTNNHDYMYWYRQDTGHGLRLIHYSYVADSTEKGDIPDGYKASRPSQENFSLILELASLSQTAVYFCASSDKGQGDERLFFGHGTKLSVL.

Details on this clone: Any gene name here is a mouse gene name. Sequencing ends 4 residues short of the CDR3 end; the germline J gene provides the rest. This chain links TRBV19 with TRBJ1-4, with 9 bases matching TRBD1. There are 15 residues in the CDR3. The V gene's germline CDR1 is FNHDT and CDR2 SITEND (reference sequence). The CDR3 spells CASSIRDRVGERLFF. The part of the CDR3 DNA that was read is TGTGCCAGCAGTATTCGGGACAGGGTCGGCGAA.

This clone was observed many times. Mouse gene names apply. With the read ending 4 residues before the CDR3 end, the germline J gene is used to fill in that end. The gene calls are TRBV13-3 and TRBJ2-1, with 10 bases fitting TRBD1. The ends lost 2 bases at V and 1 base at J; junction bases unmatched: 6. The CDR3 has 17 amino acids. CDR1 and CDR2 from the germline V gene are NNHDY and SYVADS. The covered CDR3 bases are TGTGCCAGCAGTGACCCTCCGGGACAGGGGAACTATGCT. Translation: CASSDPPGQGNYA. The full CDR3 protein reads CASSDPPGQGNYAEQFF.